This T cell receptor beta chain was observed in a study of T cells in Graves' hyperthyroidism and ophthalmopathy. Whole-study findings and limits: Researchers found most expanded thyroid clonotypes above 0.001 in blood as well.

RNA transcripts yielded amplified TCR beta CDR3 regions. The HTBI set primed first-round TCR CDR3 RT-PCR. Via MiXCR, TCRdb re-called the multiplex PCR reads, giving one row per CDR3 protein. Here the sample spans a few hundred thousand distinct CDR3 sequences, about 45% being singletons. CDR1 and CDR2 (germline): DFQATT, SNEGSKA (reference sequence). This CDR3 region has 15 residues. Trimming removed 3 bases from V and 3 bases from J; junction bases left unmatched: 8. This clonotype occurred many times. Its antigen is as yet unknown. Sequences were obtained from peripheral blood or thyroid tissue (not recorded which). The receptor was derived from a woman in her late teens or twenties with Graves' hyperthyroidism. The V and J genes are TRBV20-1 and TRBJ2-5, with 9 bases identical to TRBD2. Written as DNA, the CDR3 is TGCAGTGCTAGCGGCCAGGCTAGCGGGAAAGAGACCCAGTACTTC. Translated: CSASGQASGKETQYF.